These 32 T cell receptor beta chains were all obtained from the same sample, sequenced in a study of blood T cell repertoires in COVID-19. Profiled with immunoSEQ multiplex PCR; TCRdb holds only in-frame clones, not every one. The sample carries about 98,000 clones, around nine tenths recorded once. The material sequenced was peripheral blood. The receptors stem from a man aged 65-85 years with acute or convalescent COVID-19.

The chain recombines TRBV10-3 with TRBJ1-1; maybe TRBD1 (5 bases). CDR1 ENHRY and CDR2 SYGVKD come from the germline V gene. There are 13 residues in the CDR3. With 8 bases removed from V and 4 bases from J, the gap between germline ends came to 14 bases. Here the CDR3 DNA reads TGTGCCATCGGCGAAGGGAGGGGCACTGAAGCTTTCTTT. Amino acids: CAIGEGRGTEAFF.

V gene TRBV29-1 combines with J gene TRBJ1-5; D not certain. Trimming stripped 5 bases from V and 11 bases from J, with 10 bases between. Germline V gene sequence: CDR1 SQVTM, CDR2 ANQGSEA. This CDR3 has 10 residues. CDR3 in amino acids: CSVPSSAQHF. Written as DNA, the CDR3 is TGCAGCGTTCCCTCATCGGCCCAGCATTTT.

The rearrangement uses TRBV29-1 and TRBJ1-1; D is perhaps TRBD1 (5 bases). Per germline, CDR1 SQVTM and CDR2 ANQGSEA. The CDR3 loop spans 11 amino acids. V was shortened by 6 bases and J by 8 bases, with 13 bases between the two germline ends. As DNA, the CDR3 is TGCAGCGTGGCCGGGAGGGGCGAAGCTTTCTTT. Protein sequence: CSVAGRGEAFF. The whole variable domain, filled in from reference TRBV29-1 and TRBJ1-1, reads SAVISQKPSRDICQRGTSLTIQCQVDSQVTMMFWYRQQPGQSLTLIATANQGSEATYESGFVIDKFPISRPNLTFSTLTVSNMSPEDSSIYLCSVAGRGEAFFGQGTRLTVV.

The V gene is TRBV7-2, the J gene TRBJ1-1; D is ambiguous. Germline V gene sequence: CDR1 SGHTA, CDR2 FQGNSA. Trimming shortened V by 1 base and J by 1 base, and 7 bases separated the two germline ends. CDR3 size: 14 residues. CDR3 sequence: CASSLGVGNTEAFF. The CDR3 nucleotides read TGTGCCAGCAGCTTAGGTGTCGGGAACACTGAAGCTTTCTTT.

The CDR3 protein is CASSKDLGQGLSNQPQHF. CDR3 nucleotides: TGTGCCAGCAGCAAAGACCTGGGGCAGGGCCTTAGCAATCAGCCCCAGCATTTT. J is TRBJ1-5 and V is TRBV21-1; the table's D gene call, TRBD1, was not cross checked with the DNA. TRBV21-1 is deemed a pseudogene. The CDR3 is made up of 18 amino acids.

This chain uses TRBV9 with TRBJ2-5; TRBD2 is a possible D gene (6 bases). Deletions cut 0 bases from V and 5 bases from J, with 11 bases between. The CDR3 runs to 14 residues. The germline CDR1 and CDR2 sequences are SGDLS and YYNGEE. As DNA, the CDR3 is TGTGCCAGCAGCGTAGGCGGGGTGTGGGAGACCCAGTACTTC. Translated, it gives CASSVGGVWETQYF.

The CDR3 loop reads CATSDAGTGGRETQYF. The CDR3 DNA is TGTGCCACCAGTGATGCCGGGACAGGGGGTAGGGAGACCCAGTACTTC. This chain links TRBV24-1 with TRBJ2-5; the match to TRBD1 covers 11 bases. CDR1 and CDR2 from the germline V gene are KGHDR and SFDVKD. Germline trimming cut 3 bases from V and 5 bases from J; bases unmatched to any gene: 7. This CDR3 contains 16 residues.

The rearrangement joins TRBV10-3 to TRBJ2-1, with 12 bases aligning to TRBD2. The CDR3 has 19 amino acids. Germline CDR1 ENHRY, CDR2 SYGVKD. Trimming removed 7 bases from V and 4 bases from J; junction bases left unmatched: 17. The CDR3 is CAITKASGTSGQRYNEQFF. The DNA of the CDR3 is TGTGCCATCACAAAGGCGTCAGGGACTAGCGGGCAGCGATACAATGAGCAGTTCTTC.

The rearrangement joins TRBV6-1 to TRBJ1-6; a weak D match, TRBD1 (6 bases). Germline CDR1 and CDR2: MNHNS and SASEGT. The CDR3 has 17 residues. Trimming cost V 2 bases and J 9 bases, with 20 bases left between them. The CDR3 nucleotides read TGTGCCAGCAGTGAAATCAGGGGCCGAGGGGCGCGTTCACCCCTCCACTTT. This translates into CASSEIRGRGARSPLHF.

V gene TRBV5-1 combines with J gene TRBJ2-6; 7 nucleotides match TRBD1. CDR3 length: 19 residues. V was clipped by 5 bases and J by 4 bases; unmatched bases: 18. CDR1 and CDR2 from the germline V gene are SGHRS and YFSETQ. CDR3 coding DNA: TGCGCCAGCAGTCCCCAACCGGGACAGCGAGCAATAGGGGCCAACGTCCTGACTTTC. It yields the protein CASSPQPGQRAIGANVLTF. Based on the CDR3 plus reference TRBV5-1 and TRBJ2-6, the full variable domain is KAGVTQTPRYLIKTRGQQVTLSCSPISGHRSVSWYQQTPGQGLQFLFEYFSETQRNKGNFPGRFSGRQFSNSRSEMNVSTLELGDSALYLCASSPQPGQRAIGANVLTFGAGSRLTVL.

This chain uses TRBV18 with TRBJ2-1; 9 bases fit TRBD2. Germline loops: CDR1 KGHSH, CDR2 LQKENI. Trimming removed 3 bases from V and 6 bases from J; junction bases left unmatched: 6. The CDR3 contains 15 residues. The CDR3 region is CASSPLAGTVNEQFF. The CDR3 DNA is TGTGCCAGCTCACCTCTAGCGGGGACAGTCAATGAGCAGTTCTTC. The variable domain in full, with the rest retrieved from reference TRBV18 and TRBJ2-1, is NAGVMQNPRHLVRRRGQEARLRCSPMKGHSHVYWYRQLPEEGLKFMVYLQKENIIDESGMPKERFSAEFPKEGPSILRIQQVVRGDSAAYFCASSPLAGTVNEQFFGPGTRLTVL.

J is TRBJ2-3 and V is TRBV6-6, with D maybe TRBD1 (6 bases). Trimming stripped 5 bases from V and 4 bases from J, with 10 bases between. This CDR3 is 13 amino acids long. Germline assignment: CDR1 MNHNY and CDR2 SVGAGI (reference sequence). In DNA, the CDR3 is TGTGCCAGCAGTATACAGGGCCCAGATACGCAGTATTTT. This sequence encodes CASSIQGPDTQYF.

A single count supports this clone. The V gene is TRBV5-1, the J gene TRBJ1-2; 8 nucleotides match TRBD1. V dropped 0 bases and J dropped 8; count of bases not matched to a gene: 3. The CDR3 length is 13 residues. The V gene's germline CDR1 is SGHRS and CDR2 YFSETQ. The CDR3 loop reads CASSLGQGNGYTF. The CDR3 nucleotides are TGCGCCAGCAGCTTGGGACAGGGGAACGGCTACACCTTC.

This clone was seen a handful of times. The chain uses TRBV9 and TRBJ2-2; 7 bases fit TRBD2. Germline values: CDR1 SGDLS, CDR2 YYNGEE. The junction had 6 bases not matched to a gene; V was cut back by 3 bases and J by 7 bases. The CDR3 is 14 residues long. CDR3 amino acids: CASSAGTIYGELFF. CDR3 nucleotides: TGTGCCAGCAGCGCCGGGACTATCTACGGGGAGCTGTTTTTT.

This chain connects TRBV19 to TRBJ2-7; 8 bases are a match to TRBD1. The junction had 9 bases not matched to a gene; V was cut back by 5 bases and J by 3 bases. Germline CDR1 and CDR2: LNHDA and SQIVND (reference sequence). The CDR3 totals 15 residues. In DNA form, the CDR3 reads TGTGCCAGTAGTCTATCGGGACAGGCTTACTACGAGCAGTACTTC. Translation gives CASSLSGQAYYEQYF.

V usage is TRBV19 and J usage is TRBJ1-2; maybe TRBD1 (6 bases). V was trimmed by 8 bases and J by 8 bases, leaving 21 bases between them. The CDR3 runs 14 residues. In germline, CDR1 is LNHDA, CDR2 SQIVND (reference sequence). This chain's CDR3 is CASARDTQVRGYTF. The CDR3 DNA sequence: TGTGCCAGTGCTCGGGACACCCAAGTTAGGGGCTACACCTTC. Looking up the rest from reference TRBV19 and TRBJ1-2 gives the full variable domain: DGGITQSPKYLFRKEGQNVTLSCEQNLNHDAMYWYRQDPGQGLRLIYYSQIVNDFQKGDIAEGYSVSREKKESFPLTVTSAQKNPTAFYLCASARDTQVRGYTFGSGTRLTVV.

The genes are TRBV7-3 and TRBJ2-1; 12 bases agree with TRBD2. The germline CDR1 and CDR2 sequences are SGHTA and FQGTGA. The CDR3 consists of 15 residues. Germline trimming cut 2 bases from V and 6 bases from J; bases unmatched to any gene: 2. Here the CDR3 reads CASSLLGLAGNEQFF. CDR3 in DNA: TGTGCCAGCAGCTTATTGGGACTAGCGGGCAATGAGCAGTTCTTC.

CDR3 DNA sequence: TGTGCCAGCAGCAGGAGACCGGGACTGAAGCCCTACGAGCAGTACTTC. It is translated as CASSRRPGLKPYEQYF. The chain links TRBV5-8 to TRBJ2-7; D might be TRBD2 (6 bases). The V gene's germline CDR1 is SGHTS and CDR2 YDEGEE. Deletions cut 4 bases from V and 2 bases from J, with 19 bases between. CDR3 length equals 16 residues.

This rearrangement joins TRBV4-1 to TRBJ2-5, with TRBD2 identical over 11 bases. Germline CDR1 and CDR2: MGHRA and YSYEKL. CDR3 length equals 15 residues. The ends lost 2 bases at V and 4 bases at J; junction bases unmatched: 3. The CDR3 sequence is CASSQLAGGRETQYF. The CDR3, as DNA: TGCGCCAGCAGCCAACTAGCGGGGGGTAGAGAGACCCAGTACTTC.

The gene calls are TRBV5-4 and TRBJ2-5, with 15 bases lining up with TRBD2. With 4 bases clipped from V and 1 base from J, the junction kept 5 bases outside the gene matches. CDR3 length: 17 residues. Germline lookup yields CDR1 SGHNT and CDR2 YYREEE (reference sequence). The CDR3, as DNA: TGTGCCAGCAGCCTCGGACTAGCGGGGGGGTTCCAAGAGACCCAGTACTTC. Encoded protein: CASSLGLAGGFQETQYF.

This chain joins TRBV6-5 and TRBJ2-1; D possibly corresponds to TRBD2 (6 bases). The CDR3 length is 16 residues. V lost 0 bases, J lost 4 bases, and 13 bases lay in between. The germline CDR1 and CDR2 sequences are MNHEY and SVGAGI. CDR3 coding DNA: TGTGCCAGCAGTTACTCTAGCGCGGGGCTTTACAATGAGCAGTTCTTC. This gives the protein CASSYSSAGLYNEQFF.

V and J are TRBV28 and TRBJ2-7, with 7 bases aligning to TRBD1. Germline V lookup: CDR1 MDHEN, CDR2 SYDVKM. With V trimmed by 6 bases and J by 1 base, 6 bases remained unmatched. The CDR3 consists of 14 residues. Here the CDR3 reads CASRITGDSYEQYF. For the CDR3, the DNA is TGTGCCAGCAGAATAACAGGGGATTCCTACGAGCAGTACTTC.

This chain links TRBV5-1 with TRBJ1-1; no definite D call. The V gene lost 0 bases and the J gene lost 1 base, with 13 bases spanning the gap. The germline V gene encodes CDR1 SGHRS and CDR2 YFSETQ. There are 16 residues in the CDR3. The DNA for the CDR3 is TGCGCCAGCAGCTTGGTTGGAGGACGGGGGAACACTGAAGCTTTCTTT. It encodes CASSLVGGRGNTEAFF.

The rearrangement joins TRBV6-5 to TRBJ1-5; D gene uncertain. CDR3 size: 14 residues. Per the germline V gene, CDR1 is MNHEY and CDR2 is SVGAGI. Deletions cut 6 bases from V and 0 bases from J, with 9 bases between. The CDR3 is CASRATNSNQPQHF. In DNA form, the CDR3 reads TGTGCCAGCAGAGCAACTAATAGCAATCAGCCCCAGCATTTT.

This chain joins TRBV3-1 (or the pseudogene TRBV3-2) and TRBJ1-2; TRBD1 is a possible D gene (5 bases). Looked up from germline, CDR1 is LGHDT and CDR2 is YNNKEL (reference sequence). The CDR3 is 13 residues long. The V gene lost 4 bases and the J gene lost 6 bases, with 12 bases spanning the gap. The CDR3 spells CASSRTEGHGYTF. In nucleotides, the CDR3 is TGTGCCAGCAGCCGGACGGAGGGGCATGGCTACACCTTC.

The rearrangement links TRBV15 to TRBJ1-5; D is perhaps TRBD1 (5 bases). Between the trimmed V and J ends, which lost 6 bases and 4 bases, there was a span of 10 bases. Germline CDR1 LNHNV, CDR2 YYDKDF (reference sequence). This CDR3 region has 13 residues. The CDR3 DNA reads TGTGCCACCAGGACAACAGGTAATCAGCCCCAGCATTTT. Translating gives CATRTTGNQPQHF.

The chain combines TRBV12-5 with TRBJ1-1; 10 nucleotides match TRBD1. CDR3 size: 14 residues. Germline V lookup: CDR1 LGHNT, CDR2 FRNRAP. The V gene end was trimmed by 7 bases and the J gene end by 3 bases; junction bases not matched to a gene: 5. CDR3 nucleotides: TGTGCTAGTGCTAGGACAGGGGGGGACACTGAAGCTTTCTTT. Its translation is CASARTGGDTEAFF.

V usage is TRBV4-1 and J usage is TRBJ1-6, with a tentative D call TRBD1 (5 bases). The CDR3 has 16 residues. The germline gives CDR1 MGHRA, CDR2 YSYEKL. V lost 4 bases and J lost 2, with 12 bases in between. CDR3 residues: CASSPGHRTYNSPLHF. CDR3 DNA: TGCGCCAGCAGCCCCGGACACCGGACCTATAATTCACCCCTCCACTTT.

The chain links TRBV28 to TRBJ1-2; 8 bases fit TRBD1. The CDR3 has 18 amino acids. The germline V gene encodes CDR1 MDHEN and CDR2 SYDVKM. The CDR3 DNA follows: TGTGCTTCGTCCCTGTCGGGGGACAGGAAGCCCTTTTACTATGGCTACACCTTC. Translation gives CASSLSGDRKPFYYGYTF.

The chain links TRBV13 to TRBJ1-1; a possible D gene is TRBD1 (5 bases). Germline V gene data show CDR1 as PRHDT and CDR2 as FYEKMQ (reference sequence). The CDR3 has 13 amino acids. Trimming left V 10 bases short and J 0 bases short, with 12 bases between. In DNA form, the CDR3 reads TGTGCCACTGGGGCCGACATGAACACTGAAGCTTTCTTT. Its protein product is CATGADMNTEAFF.

This chain uses TRBV5-1 with TRBJ1-2; a possible D gene is TRBD1 (5 bases). V was trimmed by 7 bases and J by 7 bases, leaving 14 bases between them. Germline loops: CDR1 SGHRS, CDR2 YFSETQ. This CDR3 has 12 residues. CDR3 residues: CASAFGGTGYTF. CDR3 nucleotide sequence: TGCGCCAGCGCGTTCGGGGGTACTGGCTACACCTTC. Complete variable domain (other parts from reference TRBV5-1 and TRBJ1-2): KAGVTQTPRYLIKTRGQQVTLSCSPISGHRSVSWYQQTPGQGLQFLFEYFSETQRNKGNFPGRFSGRQFSNSRSEMNVSTLELGDSALYLCASAFGGTGYTFGSGTRLTVV.

This chain uses TRBV27 with TRBJ1-2; D might be TRBD1 (5 bases). This CDR3 region has 15 residues. V was cut by 5 bases and J by 4 bases, with 17 bases left in between. Germline-derived CDR1 and CDR2 are MNHEY and SMNVEV (reference sequence). CDR3 protein: CASSTRAGSLYGYTF. The DNA for the CDR3 is TGTGCCAGCAGTACCCGGGCAGGGTCCCTCTATGGCTACACCTTC.